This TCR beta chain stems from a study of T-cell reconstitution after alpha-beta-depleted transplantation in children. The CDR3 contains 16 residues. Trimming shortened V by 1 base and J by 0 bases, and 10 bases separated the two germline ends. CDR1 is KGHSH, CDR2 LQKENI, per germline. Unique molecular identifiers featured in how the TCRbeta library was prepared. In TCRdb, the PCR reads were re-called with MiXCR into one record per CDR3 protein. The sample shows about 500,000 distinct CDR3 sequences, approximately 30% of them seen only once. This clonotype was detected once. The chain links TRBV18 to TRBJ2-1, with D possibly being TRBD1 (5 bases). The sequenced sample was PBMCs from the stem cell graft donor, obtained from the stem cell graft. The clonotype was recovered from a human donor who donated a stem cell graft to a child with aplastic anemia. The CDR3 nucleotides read TGTGCCAGCTCACCACTCGGGCAGGGCTCCTACAATGAGCAGTTCTTC. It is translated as CASSPLGQGSYNEQFF.